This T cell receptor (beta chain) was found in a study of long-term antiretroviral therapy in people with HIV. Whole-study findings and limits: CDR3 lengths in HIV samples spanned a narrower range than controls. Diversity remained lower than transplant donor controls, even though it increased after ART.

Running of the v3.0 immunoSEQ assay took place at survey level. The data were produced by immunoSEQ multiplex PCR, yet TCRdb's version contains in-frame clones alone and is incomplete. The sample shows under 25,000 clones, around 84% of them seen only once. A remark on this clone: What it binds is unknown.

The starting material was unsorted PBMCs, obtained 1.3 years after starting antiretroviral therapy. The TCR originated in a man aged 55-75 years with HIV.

CDR3 in DNA: TGCAGCGTTAAGGGTTGGAACGAGCAGTACTTC. Translation gives CSVKGWNEQYF. The chain joins TRBV29-1 to TRBJ2-7; D not resolved. The CDR3 totals 11 residues. The ends were cut back, 5 bases at V and 5 bases at J, with 10 bases in the middle. Germline CDR1 SQVTM, CDR2 ANQGSEA.